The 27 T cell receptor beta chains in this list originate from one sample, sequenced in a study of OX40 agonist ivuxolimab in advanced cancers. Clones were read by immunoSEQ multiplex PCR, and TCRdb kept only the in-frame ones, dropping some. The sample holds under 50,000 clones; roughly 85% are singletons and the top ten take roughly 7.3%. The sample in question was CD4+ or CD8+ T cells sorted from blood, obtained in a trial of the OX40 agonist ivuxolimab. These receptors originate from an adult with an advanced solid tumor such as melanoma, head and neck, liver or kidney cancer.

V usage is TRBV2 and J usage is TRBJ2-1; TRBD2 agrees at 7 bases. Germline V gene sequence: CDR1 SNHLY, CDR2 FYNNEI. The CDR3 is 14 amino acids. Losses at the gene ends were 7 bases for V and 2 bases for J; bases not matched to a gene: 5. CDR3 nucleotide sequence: TGTGCCAGCACGGCTAGCGGTCCCTACAATGAGCAGTTCTTC. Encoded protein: CASTASGPYNEQFF.

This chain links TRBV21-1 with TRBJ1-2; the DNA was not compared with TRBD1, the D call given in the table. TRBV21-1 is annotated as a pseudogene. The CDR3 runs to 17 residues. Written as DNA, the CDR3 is TGTGCCAGCAGCAATTGGAGCCGGGACACGATAAACTATGGCTACACCTTC. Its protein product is CASSNWSRDTINYGYTF.

In DNA form, the CDR3 reads TGTGCCTGGAGCTGGGGAGAGACCCAGTACTTC. It specifies CAWSWGETQYF. The gene calls are TRBV30 and TRBJ2-5; no definite D call. Trimming shortened V by 3 bases and J by 4 bases, and 6 bases separated the two germline ends. The CDR3 spans 11 residues. Per germline, CDR1 GTSNPN and CDR2 SVGIG (reference sequence).

The CDR3 reads CASSLPPDDEQFF. The CDR3 DNA sequence: TGTGCCAGCAGTCTTCCGCCTGACGATGAGCAGTTCTTC. This chain joins TRBV7-9 and TRBJ2-1; unclear D gene. This CDR3 region has 13 residues. CDR1 SEHNR and CDR2 FQNEAQ come from the germline V gene (reference sequence). Trimming stripped 6 bases from V and 8 bases from J, with 14 bases between.

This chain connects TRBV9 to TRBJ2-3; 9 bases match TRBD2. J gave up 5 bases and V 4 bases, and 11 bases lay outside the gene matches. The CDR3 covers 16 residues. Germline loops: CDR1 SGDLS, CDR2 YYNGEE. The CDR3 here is CASSPRSGREGDTQYF. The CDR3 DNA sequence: TGTGCCAGCAGCCCCCGTAGCGGGAGAGAAGGAGATACGCAGTATTTT. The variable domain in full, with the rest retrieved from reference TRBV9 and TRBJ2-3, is DSGVTQTPKHLITATGQRVTLRCSPRSGDLSVYWYQQSLDQGLQFLIQYYNGEERAKGNILERFSAQQFPDLHSELNLSSLELGDSALYFCASSPRSGREGDTQYFGPGTRLTVL.

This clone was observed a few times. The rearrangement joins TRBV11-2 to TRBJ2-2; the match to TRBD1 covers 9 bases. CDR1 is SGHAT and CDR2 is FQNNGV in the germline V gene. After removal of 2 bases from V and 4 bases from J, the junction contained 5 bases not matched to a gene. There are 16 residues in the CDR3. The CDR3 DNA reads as TGTGCCAGCAGCTTATCAGGGACAGGGACCACCGGGGAGCTGTTTTTT. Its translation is CASSLSGTGTTGELFF.

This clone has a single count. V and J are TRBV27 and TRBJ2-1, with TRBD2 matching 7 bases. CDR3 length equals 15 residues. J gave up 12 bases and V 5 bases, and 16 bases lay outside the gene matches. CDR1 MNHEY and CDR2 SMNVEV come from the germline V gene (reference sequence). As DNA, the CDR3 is TGTGCCAGCAGTCCCCGCGGTAGCGGGTGGTTATGGCAGTTCTTC. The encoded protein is CASSPRGSGWLWQFF.

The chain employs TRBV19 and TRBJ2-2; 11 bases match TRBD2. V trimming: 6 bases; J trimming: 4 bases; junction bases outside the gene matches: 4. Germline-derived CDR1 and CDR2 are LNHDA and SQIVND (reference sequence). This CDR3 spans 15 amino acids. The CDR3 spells CASRGTSGPTGELFF. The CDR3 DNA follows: TGTGCCAGTAGGGGGACTAGCGGACCCACCGGGGAGCTGTTTTTT.

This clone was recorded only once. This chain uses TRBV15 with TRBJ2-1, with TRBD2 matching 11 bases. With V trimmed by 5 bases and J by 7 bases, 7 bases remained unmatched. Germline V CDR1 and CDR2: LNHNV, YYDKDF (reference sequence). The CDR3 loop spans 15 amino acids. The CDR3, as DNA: TGTGCCACCAGCGCACTAGCGGGAGTGCGGAATGAGCAGTTCTTC. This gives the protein CATSALAGVRNEQFF.

CDR3: CASSQGGDGNTIYF. CDR3 coding DNA: TGTGCCAGCAGCCAAGGAGGGGATGGAAACACCATATATTTT. The V call is TRBV7-6, the J call TRBJ1-3; D may be TRBD1 (5 bases). Germline lookup yields CDR1 SGHVS and CDR2 FNYEAQ. This CDR3 is built from 14 residues. V dropped 5 bases and J dropped 3 bases, with 11 bases sitting between them.

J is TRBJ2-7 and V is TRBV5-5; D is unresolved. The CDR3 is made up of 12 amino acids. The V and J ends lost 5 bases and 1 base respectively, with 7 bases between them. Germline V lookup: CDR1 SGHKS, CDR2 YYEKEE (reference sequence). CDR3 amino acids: CASRVGSYEQYF. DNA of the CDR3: TGTGCCAGCAGGGTTGGTTCCTACGAGCAGTACTTC. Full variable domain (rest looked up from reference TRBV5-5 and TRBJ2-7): DAGVTQSPTHLIKTRGQQVTLRCSPISGHKSVSWYQQVLGQGPQFIFQYYEKEERGRGNFPDRFSARQFPNYSSELNVNALLLGDSALYLCASRVGSYEQYFGPGTRLTVT.

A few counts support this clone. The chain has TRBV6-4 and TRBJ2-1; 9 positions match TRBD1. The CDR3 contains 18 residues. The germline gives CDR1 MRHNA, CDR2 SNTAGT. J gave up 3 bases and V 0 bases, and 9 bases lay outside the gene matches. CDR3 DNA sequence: TGTGCCAGCAGTGACTCTATGAATACAGGGGGCAACTACAATGAGCAGTTCTTC. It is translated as CASSDSMNTGGNYNEQFF.

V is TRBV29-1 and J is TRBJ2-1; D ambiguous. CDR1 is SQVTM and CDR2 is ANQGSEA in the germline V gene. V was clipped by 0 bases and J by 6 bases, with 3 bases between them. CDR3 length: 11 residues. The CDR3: CSVEDINEQFF. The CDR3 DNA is TGCAGCGTTGAAGATATCAATGAGCAGTTCTTC.

CDR3 bases: TGTGCCAGCAGCTCCCGGTTTACTGATAGCTCCTACAATGAGCAGTTCTTC. The encoded protein is CASSSRFTDSSYNEQFF. This chain uses TRBV7-9 with TRBJ2-1; D is unclear. Germline assignment: CDR1 SEHNR and CDR2 FQNEAQ (reference sequence). Trimming shortened V by 4 bases and J by 0 bases, and 16 bases separated the two germline ends. The CDR3 runs to 17 residues.

CDR3 nucleotide sequence: TGTGCCAGCAGTGCCCGGGACAGTTCACCCCTCCACTTT. Protein sequence: CASSARDSSPLHF. The chain carries TRBV2 and TRBJ1-6; 7 bases align to TRBD1. CDR3 length: 13 amino acids. Trimming cost V 4 bases and J 9 bases; bases outside gene matches: 3. Per the germline V gene, CDR1 is SNHLY and CDR2 is FYNNEI.

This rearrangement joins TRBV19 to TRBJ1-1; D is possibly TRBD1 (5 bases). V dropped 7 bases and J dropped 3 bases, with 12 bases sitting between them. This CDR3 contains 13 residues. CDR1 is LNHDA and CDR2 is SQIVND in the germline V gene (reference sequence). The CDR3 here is CASNFQGDTEAFF. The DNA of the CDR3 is TGTGCCAGTAACTTTCAAGGGGACACTGAAGCTTTCTTT.

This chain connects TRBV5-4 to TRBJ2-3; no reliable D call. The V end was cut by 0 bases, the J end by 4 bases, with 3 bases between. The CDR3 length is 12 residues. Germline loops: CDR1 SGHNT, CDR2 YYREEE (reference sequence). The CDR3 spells CASSLVPDTQYF. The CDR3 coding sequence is TGTGCCAGCAGCTTGGTACCAGATACGCAGTATTTT.

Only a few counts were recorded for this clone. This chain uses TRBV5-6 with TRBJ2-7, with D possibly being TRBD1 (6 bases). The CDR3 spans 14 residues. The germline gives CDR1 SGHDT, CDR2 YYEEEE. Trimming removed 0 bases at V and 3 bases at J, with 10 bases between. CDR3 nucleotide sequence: TGTGCCAGCAGCTTGGGACAGGATGTCTACGAGCAGTACTTC. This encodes CASSLGQDVYEQYF.

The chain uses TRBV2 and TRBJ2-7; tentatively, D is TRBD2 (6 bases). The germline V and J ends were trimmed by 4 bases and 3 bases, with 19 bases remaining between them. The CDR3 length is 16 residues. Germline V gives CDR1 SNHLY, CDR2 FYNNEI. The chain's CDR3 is CASSAGHTSGDYEQYF. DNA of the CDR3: TGTGCCAGCAGTGCGGGGCACACCTCGGGAGACTACGAGCAGTACTTC.

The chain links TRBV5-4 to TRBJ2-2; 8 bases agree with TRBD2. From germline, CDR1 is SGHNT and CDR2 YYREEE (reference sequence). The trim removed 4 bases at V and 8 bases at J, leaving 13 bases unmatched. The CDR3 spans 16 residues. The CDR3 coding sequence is TGTGCCAGCAGCCGTCCCAGCGGGAGAATGGTGGGGGAGCTGTTTTTT. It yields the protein CASSRPSGRMVGELFF.

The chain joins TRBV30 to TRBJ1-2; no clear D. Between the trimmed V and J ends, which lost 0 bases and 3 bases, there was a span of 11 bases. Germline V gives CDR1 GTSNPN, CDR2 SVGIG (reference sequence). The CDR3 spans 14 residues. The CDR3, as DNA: TGTGCCTGGAGTGTCGGAAGGTATGACTATGGCTACACCTTC. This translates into CAWSVGRYDYGYTF.

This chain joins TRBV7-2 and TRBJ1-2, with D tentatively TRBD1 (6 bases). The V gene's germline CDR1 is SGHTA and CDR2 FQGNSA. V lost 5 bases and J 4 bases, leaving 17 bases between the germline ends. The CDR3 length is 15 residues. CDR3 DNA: TGTGCCAGCAGCGCCGGGGGCAGGCCAGGCTATGGCTACACCTTC. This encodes CASSAGGRPGYGYTF.

The CDR3 sequence is CASSPPYPSSYNEQFF. The DNA of the CDR3 is TGTGCCAGCTCACCGCCCTACCCCAGCTCCTACAATGAGCAGTTCTTC. V usage is TRBV18 and J usage is TRBJ2-1; D not certain. From germline, CDR1 is KGHSH and CDR2 LQKENI. The ends were cut back, 3 bases at V and 0 bases at J, with 12 bases in the middle. This CDR3 comprises 16 residues.

CDR3 bases: TGTGCCATCAGAAATAGGACAGGTTCGGATGGCTACACCTTC. Translated, it gives CAIRNRTGSDGYTF. The chain recombines TRBV10-3 with TRBJ1-2, with 7 bases fitting TRBD1. CDR1 is ENHRY and CDR2 is SYGVKD in the germline V gene. CDR3 length equals 14 residues. Trimming at V came to 6 bases and at J to 6 bases, leaving 10 bases not matched to a gene.

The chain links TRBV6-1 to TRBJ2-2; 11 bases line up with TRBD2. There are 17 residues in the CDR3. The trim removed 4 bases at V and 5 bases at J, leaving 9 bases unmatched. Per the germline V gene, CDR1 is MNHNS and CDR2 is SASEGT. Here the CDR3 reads CASSGIGLAGGTGELFF. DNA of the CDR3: TGTGCCAGCAGTGGGATCGGGCTAGCGGGAGGTACCGGGGAGCTGTTTTTT.

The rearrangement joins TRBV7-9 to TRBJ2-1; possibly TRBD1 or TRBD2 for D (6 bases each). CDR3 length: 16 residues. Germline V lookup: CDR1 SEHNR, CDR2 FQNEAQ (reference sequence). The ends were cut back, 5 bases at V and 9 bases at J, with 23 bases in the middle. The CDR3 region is CASSPRGAFVIGEQFF. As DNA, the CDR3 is TGTGCCAGCAGCCCGAGGGGGGCCTTTGTGATCGGTGAGCAGTTCTTC.

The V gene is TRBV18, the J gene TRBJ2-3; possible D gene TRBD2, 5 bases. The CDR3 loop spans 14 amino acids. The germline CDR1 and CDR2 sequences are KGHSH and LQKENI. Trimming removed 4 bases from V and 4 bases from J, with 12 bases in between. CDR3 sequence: CASSRGGGADTQYF. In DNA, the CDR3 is TGTGCCAGCTCACGAGGAGGTGGGGCAGATACGCAGTATTTT.